This TCR beta chain is drawn from a study of blood T cell repertoires in COVID-19. Study information: Samples came from the United States, Italy and Spain, spanning acute and convalescent COVID-19. From T cells, B-cell-depleted T cells, or PBMCs came the material, which was cDNA or gDNA.

Original data processing: From reference gene primer amplification, estimates of nucleated cell counts were derived. Generated by immunoSEQ multiplex PCR, the TCRdb table keeps only in-frame clones and is missing some. The V and J calls and clone size come from that table; D and trimming were worked out from the DNA. The sample contains 85,000 to 120,000 clones, more than 80% of which appear only once. This CDR3 has 15 residues. CDR1 is SGHTA and CDR2 is FQGNSA in the germline V gene. Trimming took off 5 bases at V and 7 bases at J, with 18 bases between the two ends. This receptor was identified in a human donor in a cohort sampled during active COVID-19. The chain joins TRBV7-2 to TRBJ2-4; tentative D call: TRBD1 (6 bases). Sequencing used peripheral blood. CDR3 loop: CASSVEGVAVNIQYF. As DNA, the CDR3 is TGTGCCAGCAGCGTAGAGGGGGTTGCGGTGAACATTCAGTACTTC.